The present T cell receptor beta chain was sequenced within a study of Ad26.COV2.S vaccination and SARS-CoV-2 variants. Study-wide background: Participant was drawn from the COV1001 Ad26.COV2.S trial arm. Ad26.COV2.S was injected intramuscularly once or twice, 56 days apart.

Using immunoSEQ multiplex PCR, the repertoire was profiled, and TCRdb retains in-frame clones only, with some absent. In the table there are roughly 300,000 clones, about 86% of which are singletons. This sample's treatment: 19 received Ad26.COV2.S at low or high dose, single or two shots; 5 received placebo; per-sample allocation not given. Day 63 after the first injection of vaccine or placebo was the sampling time. Germline V CDR1 and CDR2: WSHSY, SAAADI. This CDR3 contains 16 residues. The V gene lost 10 bases and the J gene lost 2 bases, with 23 bases spanning the gap. The sequencing here drew on peripheral blood, taken in a trial of Ad26.COV2.S vaccine versus placebo. V and J are TRBV10-2 and TRBJ2-5, with a tentative D call TRBD2 (6 bases). This receptor was taken from a person between 18 and 65 years old who received the Ad26.COV2.S COVID-19 vaccine or a placebo. In DNA form, the CDR3 reads TGCGCCACCTGGCGAGGGTTCGGGGGAAAACAAGAGACCCAGTACTTC. Translated: CATWRGFGGKQETQYF.